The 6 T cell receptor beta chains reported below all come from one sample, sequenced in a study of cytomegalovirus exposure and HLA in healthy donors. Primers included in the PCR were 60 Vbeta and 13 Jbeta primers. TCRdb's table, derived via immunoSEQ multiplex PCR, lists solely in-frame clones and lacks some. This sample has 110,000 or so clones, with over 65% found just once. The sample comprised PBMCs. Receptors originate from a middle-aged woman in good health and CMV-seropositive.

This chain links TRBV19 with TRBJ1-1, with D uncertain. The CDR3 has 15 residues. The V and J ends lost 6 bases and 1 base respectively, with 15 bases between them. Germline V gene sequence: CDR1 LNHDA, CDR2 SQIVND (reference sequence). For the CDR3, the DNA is TGTGCCAGTAGACAGCTCCGTATTCGGAACACTGAAGCTTTCTTT. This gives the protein CASRQLRIRNTEAFF.

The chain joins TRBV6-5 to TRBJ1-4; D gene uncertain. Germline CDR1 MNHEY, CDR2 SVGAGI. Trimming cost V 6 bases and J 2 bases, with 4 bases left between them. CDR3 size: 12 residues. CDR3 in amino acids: CASSRTNEKLFF. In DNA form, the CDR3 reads TGTGCCAGCAGCCGGACTAATGAAAAACTGTTTTTT.

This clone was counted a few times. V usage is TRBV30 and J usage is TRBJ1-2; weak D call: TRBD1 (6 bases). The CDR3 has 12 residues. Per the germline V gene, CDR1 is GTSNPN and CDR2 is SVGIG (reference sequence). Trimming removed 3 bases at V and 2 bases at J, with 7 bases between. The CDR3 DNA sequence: TGTGCCTGGAGCAGGGGAAACTATGGCTACACCTTC. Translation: CAWSRGNYGYTF.

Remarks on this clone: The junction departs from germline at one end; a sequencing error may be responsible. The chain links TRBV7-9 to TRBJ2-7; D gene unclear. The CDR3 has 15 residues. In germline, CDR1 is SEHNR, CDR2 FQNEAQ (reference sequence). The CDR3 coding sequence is TGTTCCAGCAGCTTATTCCCAGGTCGCTCCTACGAGCAGTACTTC. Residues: CSSSLFPGRSYEQYF.

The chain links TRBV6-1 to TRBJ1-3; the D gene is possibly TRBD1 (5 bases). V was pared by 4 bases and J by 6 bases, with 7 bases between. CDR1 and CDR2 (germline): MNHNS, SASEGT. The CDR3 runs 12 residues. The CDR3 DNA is TGTGCCAGCAGTGGGACATCAAACACCATATATTTT. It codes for CASSGTSNTIYF.

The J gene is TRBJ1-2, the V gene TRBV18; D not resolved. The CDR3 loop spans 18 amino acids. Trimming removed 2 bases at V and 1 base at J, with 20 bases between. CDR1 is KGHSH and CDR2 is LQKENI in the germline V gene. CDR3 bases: TGTGCCAGCTCACCATGGCCCCGGGAGTCCGTACTTAACTATGGCTACACCTTC. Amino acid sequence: CASSPWPRESVLNYGYTF. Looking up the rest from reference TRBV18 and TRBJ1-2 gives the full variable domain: NAGVMQNPRHLVRRRGQEARLRCSPMKGHSHVYWYRQLPEEGLKFMVYLQKENIIDESGMPKERFSAEFPKEGPSILRIQQVVRGDSAAYFCASSPWPRESVLNYGYTFGSGTRLTVV.